What follows are 29 T cell receptor beta chains derived from one specimen sequenced in a study of blood T cell repertoires in COVID-19. TCRdb keeps only in-frame clones here, not all; method: immunoSEQ multiplex PCR. The sample yields about 140,000 clones, about four fifths seen once. The sample comprised peripheral blood. These receptors were collected from a man aged 80 or over with acute or convalescent COVID-19.

This clone was counted many times. The DNA for the CDR3 is TGTGCCAGCAGCTTGGACTCCTTCTACGAGCAGTACTTC. Residues: CASSLDSFYEQYF. This chain connects TRBV5-6 to TRBJ2-7; D is ambiguous. Deletions cut 0 bases from V and 3 bases from J, with 7 bases between. Looked up from germline, CDR1 is SGHDT and CDR2 is YYEEEE. The CDR3 is 13 residues long.

CDR3 residues: CASSLTGYYGYTF. The CDR3 nucleotides are TGTGCCAGCAGCTTGACAGGGTACTATGGCTACACCTTC. This chain uses TRBV5-4 with TRBJ1-2; D perhaps matches TRBD1 (6 bases). The V end lost 1 base, the J end lost 3 bases, and 7 bases lay between the germline ends. Per germline, CDR1 SGHNT and CDR2 YYREEE (reference sequence). The CDR3 length is 13 residues. Drawing the rest from reference TRBV5-4 and TRBJ1-2, the complete variable domain is ETGVTQSPTHLIKTRGQQVTLRCSSQSGHNTVSWYQQALGQGPQFIFQYYREEENGRGNFPPRFSGLQFPNYSSELNVNALELDDSALYLCASSLTGYYGYTFGSGTRLTVV.

V is TRBV3-1 (or the pseudogene TRBV3-2) and J is TRBJ1-2, with 7 positions matching TRBD1. The V gene's germline CDR1 is LGHDT and CDR2 YNNKEL (reference sequence). The CDR3 spans 16 residues. V trimming: 0 bases; J trimming: 3 bases; junction bases outside the gene matches: 7. In DNA, the CDR3 is TGTGCCAGCAGCCAAGATCTCGAGGGGGCGGACTATGGCTACACCTTC. This codes for CASSQDLEGADYGYTF.

This clone was seen a few times. This rearrangement joins TRBV2 to TRBJ1-6; D remains unclear. The CDR3 loop spans 13 amino acids. Germline CDR1 is SNHLY and CDR2 is FYNNEI. V was pared by 1 base and J by 9 bases, with 7 bases between. The CDR3 spells CASSEEEGSPLHF. CDR3 nucleotides: TGTGCCAGCAGTGAAGAGGAGGGTTCACCCCTCCACTTT.

This chain uses TRBV6-6 with TRBJ2-3; D is possibly TRBD1 (6 bases). With 8 bases removed from V and 0 bases from J, the gap between germline ends came to 18 bases. This CDR3 has 16 amino acids. In germline, CDR1 is MNHNY, CDR2 SVGAGI (reference sequence). The CDR3 coding sequence is TGTGCCAGCCAAAAAAGGGGGACAACTAGCACAGATACGCAGTATTTT. Amino acid sequence: CASQKRGTTSTDTQYF.

This clone was recorded many times. The genes are TRBV4-2 and TRBJ1-4; no clear D. The CDR3 is made up of 15 amino acids. Germline V gene lookup returns CDR1 LGHNA and CDR2 YNFKEQ. Trimming left V 0 bases short and J 8 bases short, with 13 bases between. The DNA for the CDR3 is TGTGCCAGCAGCCAAGAAAGGCAGGAATGGGAAAAACTGTTTTTT. Translating it yields CASSQERQEWEKLFF.

The chain is built from TRBV6-5 and TRBJ1-3; D not resolved. Trimming shortened V by 4 bases and J by 3 bases, and 10 bases separated the two germline ends. This CDR3 spans 14 amino acids. Germline V gene lookup returns CDR1 MNHEY and CDR2 SVGAGI. CDR3 loop: CASSSAHSGNTIYF. Here the CDR3 DNA reads TGTGCCAGCAGTTCCGCCCACAGTGGAAACACCATATATTTT.

This chain uses TRBV6-6 with TRBJ2-4, with TRBD2 matching 10 bases. CDR3 size: 16 residues. Germline values: CDR1 MNHNY, CDR2 SVGAGI (reference sequence). The trim removed 2 bases at V and 4 bases at J, leaving 5 bases unmatched. The CDR3 loop reads CASSYGSTSGKNIQYF. The CDR3 DNA sequence: TGTGCCAGCAGTTACGGTTCGACTAGCGGGAAAAACATTCAGTACTTC.

The chain joins TRBV4-3 to TRBJ2-3, with 11 bases identical to TRBD2. Trimming took 0 bases from V and 7 from J; bases not matched to a gene: 3. The CDR3 consists of 15 residues. The germline gives CDR1 LGHNA, CDR2 YSLEER. For the CDR3, the DNA is TGCGCCAGCAGCCAAGAAACTAGCGGGGGCAATACGCAGTATTTT. This translates into CASSQETSGGNTQYF.

This rearrangement joins TRBV19 to TRBJ2-1, with 7 bases matching TRBD2. CDR3 size: 12 residues. V lost 10 bases to trimming and J lost 8 bases; unmatched junction nucleotides: 8. The V gene's germline CDR1 is LNHDA and CDR2 SQIVND (reference sequence). Here the CDR3 DNA reads TGTGCCACCTCGACTAGCTATTATGAGCAGTTCTTC. Encoded protein: CATSTSYYEQFF. The full variable domain, completed using reference TRBV19 and TRBJ2-1, is DGGITQSPKYLFRKEGQNVTLSCEQNLNHDAMYWYRQDPGQGLRLIYYSQIVNDFQKGDIAEGYSVSREKKESFPLTVTSAQKNPTAFYLCATSTSYYEQFFGPGTRLTVL.

This clone showed up just once. The CDR3 is CASSLAGTRMETQYF. The CDR3 nucleotides read TGTGCCAGCAGCTTGGCCGGGACTAGGATGGAGACCCAGTACTTC. V gene TRBV5-6 combines with J gene TRBJ2-5; 8 bases align to TRBD2. V shed 0 bases and J 5 bases; nucleotides not matched to a gene: 6. The CDR3 runs to 15 residues. In germline, CDR1 is SGHDT, CDR2 YYEEEE. Complete variable domain (other parts from reference TRBV5-6 and TRBJ2-5): DAGVTQSPTHLIKTRGQQVTLRCSPKSGHDTVSWYQQALGQGPQFIFQYYEEEERQRGNFPDRFSGHQFPNYSSELNVNALLLGDSALYLCASSLAGTRMETQYFGPGTRLLVL.

CDR3 region: CASSLQAPLYTDTQYF. CDR3 DNA: TGTGCCAGCAGTTTGCAGGCCCCCCTTTACACAGATACGCAGTATTTT. The V and J genes are TRBV6-2 or TRBV6-3 and TRBJ2-3; D is uncertain. Germline CDR1 is MNHEY and CDR2 is SVGEGT. V was cut by 4 bases and J by 2 bases, with 16 bases left in between. This CDR3 has 16 residues.

This clone was seen only a few times. The chain carries TRBV30 and TRBJ1-5; tentative D call: TRBD1 (5 bases). Germline CDR1 and CDR2: GTSNPN and SVGIG (reference sequence). This CDR3 has 13 amino acids. Trimming removed 2 bases at V and 5 bases at J, with 10 bases between. CDR3 in amino acids: CAWSSLGDQPQHF. The CDR3 DNA sequence: TGTGCCTGGAGTTCTCTAGGGGATCAGCCCCAGCATTTT.

The V gene is TRBV20-1, the J gene TRBJ1-1; 7 nucleotides align to TRBD1. Germline CDR1 reads DFQATT; CDR2 reads SNEGSKA (reference sequence). This CDR3 spans 13 amino acids. V lost 3 bases and J lost 9; bases outside the gene matches: 10. The CDR3 nucleotides read TGCAGTGCTAGTGAAGGGGGCGATTTGAAAGCTTTCTTT. Translating it yields CSASEGGDLKAFF.

The genes are TRBV19 and TRBJ1-1; 8 bases align to TRBD1. This CDR3 has 17 amino acids. CDR1 is LNHDA, CDR2 SQIVND, per germline (reference sequence). V lost 8 bases, J lost 5 bases, and 19 bases stayed unmatched. Here the CDR3 reads CASALVVFGQGRTEAFF. The CDR3, as DNA: TGTGCCAGTGCGCTGGTTGTTTTCGGACAGGGACGTACTGAAGCTTTCTTT.

Concerning this clone itself: A far larger clone lies a single base away; this is likely a read error. The CDR3 sequence is CASSEEGANYGYTF. The DNA of the CDR3 is TGTGCCAGCAGTGAAGAGGGGGCAAACTATGGCTACACCTTC. The chain recombines TRBV6-1 with TRBJ1-2, with TRBD1 matching over 7 bases. The V gene end was trimmed by 1 base and the J gene end by 2 bases; junction bases not matched to a gene: 1. The CDR3 spans 14 residues. Germline V gives CDR1 MNHNS, CDR2 SASEGT.

This chain's CDR3 is CASTLSGTANTGELFF. In DNA form, the CDR3 reads TGTGCCAGCACCCTTTCCGGGACAGCGAACACCGGGGAGCTGTTTTTT. The chain has TRBV28 and TRBJ2-2; TRBD1 aligns across 7 bases. The J segment lost 0 bases and the V segment lost 7 bases, leaving 8 bases of the junction unmatched. Germline loops: CDR1 MDHEN, CDR2 SYDVKM. CDR3 length: 16 amino acids. Drawing the rest from reference TRBV28 and TRBJ2-2, the complete variable domain is DVKVTQSSRYLVKRTGEKVFLECVQDMDHENMFWYRQDPGLGLRLIYFSYDVKMKEKGDIPEGYSVSREKKERFSLILESASTNQTSMYLCASTLSGTANTGELFFGEGSRLTVL.

The V call is TRBV28, the J call TRBJ2-7, with D possibly TRBD1 on 6 matching bases. With 8 bases removed from V and 6 bases from J, the gap between germline ends came to 20 bases. The germline CDR1 and CDR2 sequences are MDHEN and SYDVKM. The CDR3 is made up of 14 amino acids. DNA for the CDR3: TGTGCCAGCGTCCAGGGGTCTCAGTCCGGCGAGCAGTACTTC. It specifies CASVQGSQSGEQYF.

V gene TRBV6-6 combines with J gene TRBJ2-1; TRBD2 matches at 8 bases. Germline values: CDR1 MNHNY, CDR2 SVGAGI (reference sequence). The V and J ends lost 7 bases and 7 bases, in that order; junction bases with no gene match: 6. The CDR3 extends over 13 amino acids. DNA for the CDR3: TGTGCCAGCATCGGGGGGGCCCGGAATGAGCAGTTCTTC. Its translation is CASIGGARNEQFF.

The chain is built from TRBV7-3 and TRBJ2-1; TRBD2 might be the D (6 bases). CDR1 SGHTA and CDR2 FQGTGA come from the germline V gene. V was clipped by 6 bases and J by 8 bases, with 17 bases between them. The CDR3 has 14 residues. The CDR3 loop is CASSRTGDRDEQFF. The CDR3 DNA follows: TGTGCCAGCAGTCGAACGGGGGATAGGGATGAGCAGTTCTTC.

This clone was observed once. The chain is built from TRBV19 and TRBJ1-1, with 8 bases fitting TRBD1. Germline loops: CDR1 LNHDA, CDR2 SQIVND (reference sequence). This CDR3 has 17 residues. V was pared by 1 base and J by 9 bases, with 16 bases of the junction left unmatched. Written as DNA, the CDR3 is TGTGCCAGTAGTATAGGGGCCCCCCAGGGGGCAATCCTGAAAGCTTTCTTT. Translating gives CASSIGAPQGAILKAFF.

This chain joins TRBV18 and TRBJ1-5, with D perhaps matching TRBD1 (5 bases). Trimming stripped 6 bases from V and 4 bases from J, with 10 bases between. The germline CDR1 and CDR2 sequences are KGHSH and LQKENI. The CDR3 has 13 residues. The CDR3 DNA sequence: TGTGCCAGCTCTTCCCAGGGAAATCAGCCCCAGCATTTT. This sequence encodes CASSSQGNQPQHF.

The V gene is TRBV4-3, the J gene TRBJ2-2; the match to TRBD2 covers 13 bases. CDR1 and CDR2 from the germline V gene are LGHNA and YSLEER. This CDR3 is 21 amino acids long. Trimming removed 3 bases from V and 3 bases from J; junction bases left unmatched: 16. The CDR3 loop is CASSHLPGTSGVPGDTGELFF. CDR3 sequence (DNA): TGCGCCAGCAGCCACCTCCCGGGGACTAGCGGGGTACCAGGGGACACCGGGGAGCTGTTTTTT.

V and J are TRBV28 and TRBJ2-3, with D possibly TRBD1 on 6 matching bases. The germline V and J ends were trimmed by 6 bases and 0 bases, with 16 bases remaining between them. In germline, CDR1 is MDHEN, CDR2 SYDVKM. CDR3 length equals 16 residues. The CDR3 DNA reads as TGTGCCAGCAGCCCAGGACAGCTAACTAGCACAGATACGCAGTATTTT. Its protein product is CASSPGQLTSTDTQYF.

This chain links TRBV6-6 with TRBJ2-5; 13 bases fit TRBD2. The CDR3 has 14 amino acids. Germline V gives CDR1 MNHNY, CDR2 SVGAGI (reference sequence). V trimming: 5 bases; J trimming: 4 bases; junction bases outside the gene matches: 1. CDR3 coding DNA: TGTGCCAGCAGTCGGACTAGCGGGGGAGAGACCCAGTACTTC. This translates into CASSRTSGGETQYF.

The chain carries TRBV6-2 or TRBV6-3 and TRBJ2-3, with D unresolved. The germline gives CDR1 MNHEY, CDR2 SVGEGT. Trimming cost V 5 bases and J 4 bases, with 7 bases left between them. The CDR3 has 12 residues. This CDR3 reads CASSLFPDTQYF. The DNA of the CDR3 is TGTGCCAGCAGTCTCTTTCCAGATACGCAGTATTTT.

The chain links TRBV12-3 or TRBV12-4 to TRBJ2-5; D is possibly TRBD1 (5 bases). The CDR3 covers 13 residues. With 5 bases removed from V and 7 bases from J, the gap between germline ends came to 14 bases. The CDR3 bases are TGTGCCAGCAGTCAAACAGGCAGACGGACCCAGTACTTC. Its translation: CASSQTGRRTQYF.

The chain carries TRBV6-2 or TRBV6-3 and TRBJ2-2, with D hard to call. CDR1 is MNHEY, CDR2 SVGEGT, per germline. The CDR3 has 15 amino acids. Trimming shortened V by 0 bases and J by 3 bases, and 8 bases separated the two germline ends. CDR3 sequence reads: CASSYSVHYTGELFF. In DNA form, the CDR3 reads TGTGCCAGCAGTTACTCGGTTCACTACACCGGGGAGCTGTTTTTT.

The chain joins TRBV7-9 to TRBJ2-5, with D possibly matching TRBD1 (6 bases). CDR3 length: 15 residues. V was shortened by 5 bases and J by 5 bases, with 18 bases between the two germline ends. Germline CDR1 is SEHNR and CDR2 is FQNEAQ (reference sequence). CDR3 loop: CASSTHLTGRETQYF. DNA of the CDR3: TGTGCCAGCAGCACCCACTTAACAGGGCGGGAGACCCAGTACTTC.